Below are 24 T cell receptor beta chains sequenced from a single sample in a study of vaccination and CD4 T cells after COVID-19. Sequenced with the Oncomine TCR Beta short-read assay was DNA taken from cultured CD4+ T cells. One entry per CDR3 protein, called by TCRdb with MiXCR from the PCR reads. The sample has 15,000 to 20,000 distinct CDR3 sequences, about half seen once; the top ten hold approximately 10%. Their cognate antigens are unknown. Treatment in this sample: roughly 11-day PBMC culture with coronavirus spike peptide pools or control peptides (ViraFEST assay). Sequenced material: CD4+ T cells from blood, cultured in vitro, taken before SARS-CoV-2 vaccination. The receptors here all came from a human donor who had recovered from COVID-19.

This sequence joins TRBV19 and TRBJ2-5; 12 bases agree with TRBD2. J lost 4 bases, V lost 5 bases, and 5 bases had no gene match. CDR1 is LNHDA and CDR2 is SQIVND in the germline V gene (reference sequence). The CDR3 runs to 15 residues. In nucleotides, the CDR3 is TGTGCCAGTAGTCGGACTAGCGGGATTGGAGAGACCCAGTACTTC. Translating gives CASSRTSGIGETQYF.

This chain joins TRBV6-1 and TRBJ2-2; D perhaps matches TRBD2 (5 bases). Trimming shortened V by 1 base and J by 3 bases, and 15 bases separated the two germline ends. The CDR3 runs 17 residues. Germline assignment: CDR1 MNHNS and CDR2 SASEGT. The DNA for the CDR3 is TGTGCCAGCAGTGAAGAGGTGGACTCCGCCCACACCGGGGAGCTGTTTTTT. It translates to CASSEEVDSAHTGELFF.

The rearrangement links TRBV28 to TRBJ1-3, with 7 bases matching TRBD1. The germline V gene encodes CDR1 MDHEN and CDR2 SYDVKM. This CDR3 spans 14 amino acids. V was pared by 3 bases and J by 2 bases, with 1 base of the junction left unmatched. CDR3 in DNA: TGTGCCAGCAGTTTGGGGACAGCTGGAAACACCATATATTTT. This translates into CASSLGTAGNTIYF.

This clonotype was recorded a few times. This chain links TRBV7-3 with TRBJ1-2, with 8 bases aligning to TRBD1. J was trimmed by 10 bases and V by 2 bases; bases with no gene match: 6. The CDR3 extends over 13 amino acids. The germline V gene encodes CDR1 SGHTA and CDR2 FQGTGA. This CDR3 reads CASSLQGATDYTF. The CDR3 DNA sequence: TGTGCCAGCAGCTTACAGGGGGCAACAGACTACACCTTC.

This rearrangement joins TRBV27 to TRBJ2-7, with a tentative D call TRBD2 (5 bases). CDR3 length: 15 amino acids. V lost 8 bases to trimming and J lost 4 bases, with 21 bases between them. The germline CDR1 and CDR2 sequences are MNHEY and SMNVEV (reference sequence). The CDR3 here is CASGRTGKGPYEQYF. CDR3 nucleotide sequence: TGTGCCAGCGGCAGAACCGGGAAAGGACCATACGAGCAGTACTTC.

The chain couples TRBV20-1 to TRBJ2-2; no firm D call. The CDR3 length is 15 residues. The ends were cut back, 4 bases at V and 1 base at J, with 13 bases in the middle. Germline CDR1 reads DFQATT; CDR2 reads SNEGSKA (reference sequence). CDR3 loop: CSAKTATLNTGELFF. The CDR3 DNA reads as TGCAGTGCTAAAACAGCGACTCTGAACACCGGGGAGCTGTTTTTT.

The J gene is TRBJ2-7, the V gene TRBV10-3; tentatively, D is TRBD2 (6 bases). The CDR3 is 15 residues long. Per the germline V gene, CDR1 is ENHRY and CDR2 is SYGVKD. V gave up 0 bases and J gave up 4 bases, with 13 bases separating them. CDR3 sequence: CAISESILAPYEQYF. For the CDR3, the DNA is TGTGCCATCAGTGAGTCTATCCTAGCGCCATACGAGCAGTACTTC.

The V gene is TRBV18, the J gene TRBJ2-7, with 10 nucleotides matching TRBD1. The CDR3 loop spans 14 amino acids. Per germline, CDR1 KGHSH and CDR2 LQKENI. After removal of 3 bases from V and 3 bases from J, the junction contained 2 bases not matched to a gene. The CDR3 loop reads CASSPDRGVYEQYF. DNA for the CDR3: TGTGCCAGCTCACCGGACAGGGGGGTCTACGAGCAGTACTTC.

Points on this clonotype: The germline gene is not matched at one end of the junction; a read error may be the cause. V is TRBV6-5 and J is TRBJ2-6; D unclear. Germline V lookup: CDR1 MNHEY, CDR2 SVGAGI. The CDR3 is 17 residues long. The CDR3 coding sequence is TGCGCCAGCAGTTACGCAACAGCCGCCGCTGGGGCCAACGTCCTGACTTTC. This gives the protein CASSYATAAAGANVLTF.

V usage is TRBV28 and J usage is TRBJ1-2, with 9 bases fitting TRBD1. The CDR3 covers 11 residues. Per germline, CDR1 MDHEN and CDR2 SYDVKM. Trimming took 8 bases from V and 11 from J; bases not matched to a gene: 6. This chain's CDR3 is CASGQGFGYTF. DNA for the CDR3: TGTGCCAGCGGACAGGGGTTTGGTTACACCTTC.

The rearrangement joins TRBV27 to TRBJ2-7; 7 bases match TRBD1. V shed 5 bases and J 5 bases; nucleotides not matched to a gene: 12. The CDR3 covers 15 residues. CDR1 MNHEY and CDR2 SMNVEV come from the germline V gene (reference sequence). CDR3 in DNA: TGTGCCAGCAGTACCCCCGGACAGGCCCCCCACGAGCAGTACTTC. This encodes CASSTPGQAPHEQYF.

The CDR3 nucleotides read TGTGCCAGCAGCTTAGCCCAGGGGGCCCAATACGAGCAGTACTTC. This translates into CASSLAQGAQYEQYF. The genes are TRBV7-2 and TRBJ2-7, with 8 bases identical to TRBD1. CDR3 length: 15 amino acids. Per the germline V gene, CDR1 is SGHTA and CDR2 is FQGNSA. The ends lost 0 bases at V and 4 bases at J; junction bases unmatched: 5.

This clonotype was found a few times. This rearrangement joins TRBV20-1 to TRBJ2-1; 10 positions agree with TRBD2. V lost 0 bases and J lost 0; bases outside the gene matches: 2. The CDR3 spans 16 residues. CDR1 is DFQATT and CDR2 is SNEGSKA in the germline V gene (reference sequence). CDR3 nucleotide sequence: TGCAGTGCTAGAGAAGCTAGCGGGAGCTCCTACAATGAGCAGTTCTTC. This codes for CSAREASGSSYNEQFF.

V is TRBV20-1 and J is TRBJ2-1, with 10 bases that match TRBD1. V shed 4 bases and J 7 bases; nucleotides not matched to a gene: 4. Germline CDR1 DFQATT, CDR2 SNEGSKA (reference sequence). The CDR3 has 13 amino acids. CDR3: CSATGTGVNEQFF. The CDR3 coding sequence is TGCAGTGCTACGGGGACAGGGGTAAATGAGCAGTTCTTC.

The chain has TRBV9 and TRBJ1-1; TRBD1 is a possible D gene (5 bases). The CDR3 runs 14 residues. Trimming cost V 0 bases and J 3 bases, with 9 bases left between them. CDR1 SGDLS and CDR2 YYNGEE come from the germline V gene. The CDR3 loop reads CASSVVRQYTEAFF. The CDR3 nucleotides read TGTGCCAGCAGCGTAGTTCGACAGTACACTGAAGCTTTCTTT.

This rearrangement joins TRBV6-1 to TRBJ2-7, with D possibly matching TRBD2 (5 bases). This CDR3 is 14 amino acids long. Per germline, CDR1 MNHNS and CDR2 SASEGT. V was shortened by 8 bases and J by 2 bases, with 16 bases between the two germline ends. This CDR3 reads CASAVAQTTYEQYF. The CDR3 region has the DNA TGTGCCAGCGCGGTAGCGCAGACTACCTACGAGCAGTACTTC.

J is TRBJ2-2 and V is TRBV7-8; TRBD1 might be the D (6 bases). The ends were cut back, 7 bases at V and 0 bases at J, with 15 bases in the middle. This CDR3 comprises 16 residues. CDR1 and CDR2 (germline): SGHVS, FQNEAQ. The CDR3 is CASTPRGRTNTGELFF. The CDR3 DNA reads as TGTGCCAGCACTCCGAGGGGGAGAACGAACACCGGGGAGCTGTTTTTT.

Only a few counts were recorded for this clonotype. The DNA for the CDR3 is TGTGCCACCATGCTCGACAGGAATAGCAATCAGCCCCAGCATTTT. This gives the protein CATMLDRNSNQPQHF. The gene calls are TRBV19 and TRBJ1-5, with a possible D match to TRBD1 (6 bases). Germline V gene lookup returns CDR1 LNHDA and CDR2 SQIVND (reference sequence). The CDR3 loop spans 15 amino acids. The V gene lost 10 bases and the J gene lost 0 bases, with 16 bases spanning the gap.

J is TRBJ2-7 and V is TRBV2; D gene unclear. CDR3 length: 15 amino acids. Germline V gene sequence: CDR1 SNHLY, CDR2 FYNNEI. V shed 2 bases and J shed 2 bases, with 13 bases lying between them. The CDR3 DNA is TGTGCCAGCAGTGAAATCTGGTCACAGACCTACGAGCAGTACTTC. Protein product: CASSEIWSQTYEQYF.

This chain links TRBV6-1 with TRBJ2-2; D is ambiguous. CDR1 MNHNS and CDR2 SASEGT come from the germline V gene. The V gene lost 3 bases and the J gene lost 3 bases, with 5 bases spanning the gap. The CDR3 spans 13 residues. In DNA form, the CDR3 reads TGTGCCAGCAGTGATATCGACACCGGGGAGCTGTTTTTT. It is translated as CASSDIDTGELFF.

The genes are TRBV20-1 and TRBJ2-5; a possible D gene is TRBD2 (6 bases). V lost 2 bases and J lost 3, with 19 bases in between. Germline V gene lookup returns CDR1 DFQATT and CDR2 SNEGSKA (reference sequence). The CDR3 covers 16 residues. This chain's CDR3 is CSARSARTTSKETQYF. The CDR3 coding sequence is TGCAGTGCTAGATCGGCACGGACTACGTCTAAAGAGACCCAGTACTTC.

The rearrangement uses TRBV2 and TRBJ2-1; 11 nucleotides agree with TRBD2. The CDR3 loop spans 15 amino acids. Germline loops: CDR1 SNHLY, CDR2 FYNNEI. The junction had 5 bases not matched to a gene; V was cut back by 6 bases and J by 4 bases. The CDR3 DNA is TGTGCCAGCAGGGGAGGGACTAGCGGATACAATGAGCAGTTCTTC. This codes for CASRGGTSGYNEQFF.

This clonotype was recorded once. The chain uses TRBV6-2 or TRBV6-3 and TRBJ1-2; 8 nucleotides agree with TRBD1. The germline V gene encodes CDR1 MNHEY and CDR2 SVGEGT. J was trimmed by 2 bases and V by 6 bases; bases with no gene match: 8. The CDR3 sequence is 15 residues long. CDR3 DNA: TGTGCCAGCAGACGGACAGGGCTAGGGAACTATGGCTACACCTTC. Protein sequence: CASRRTGLGNYGYTF.

The chain is built from TRBV20-1 and TRBJ2-5, with 8 bases aligning to TRBD2. CDR3 length: 16 amino acids. Trimming at V came to 5 bases and at J to 0 bases, leaving 11 bases not matched to a gene. Germline lookup yields CDR1 DFQATT and CDR2 SNEGSKA (reference sequence). CDR3 protein: CSARPVAGRNQETQYF. CDR3 DNA sequence: TGCAGTGCTCGACCAGTAGCGGGACGGAACCAAGAGACCCAGTACTTC.